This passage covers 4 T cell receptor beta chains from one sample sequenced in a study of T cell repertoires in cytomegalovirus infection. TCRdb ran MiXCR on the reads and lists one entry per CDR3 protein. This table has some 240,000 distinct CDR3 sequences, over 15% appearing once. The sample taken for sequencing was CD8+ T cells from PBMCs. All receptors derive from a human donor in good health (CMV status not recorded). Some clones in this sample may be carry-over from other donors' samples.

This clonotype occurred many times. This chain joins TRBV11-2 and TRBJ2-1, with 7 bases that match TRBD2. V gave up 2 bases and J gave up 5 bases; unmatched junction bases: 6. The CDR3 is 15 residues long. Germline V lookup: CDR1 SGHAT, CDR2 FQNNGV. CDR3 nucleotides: TGTGCCAGCAGCTTAATAGTAGCGGGTGACAATGAGCAGTTCTTC. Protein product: CASSLIVAGDNEQFF.

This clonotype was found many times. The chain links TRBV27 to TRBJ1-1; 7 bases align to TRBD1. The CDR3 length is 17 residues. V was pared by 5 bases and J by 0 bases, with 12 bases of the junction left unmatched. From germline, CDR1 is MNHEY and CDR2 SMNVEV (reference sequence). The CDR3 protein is CASSHTQGTFMNTEAFF. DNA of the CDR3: TGTGCCAGCAGTCATACACAGGGGACGTTCATGAACACTGAAGCTTTCTTT.

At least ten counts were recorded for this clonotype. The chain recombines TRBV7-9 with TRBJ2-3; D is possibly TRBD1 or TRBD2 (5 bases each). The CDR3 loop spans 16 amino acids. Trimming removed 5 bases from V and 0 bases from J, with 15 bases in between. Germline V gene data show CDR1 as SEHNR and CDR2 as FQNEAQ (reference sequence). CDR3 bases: TGTGCCAGCAGCCGCGGAAGGGACCTTAGCACAGATACGCAGTATTTT. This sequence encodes CASSRGRDLSTDTQYF.

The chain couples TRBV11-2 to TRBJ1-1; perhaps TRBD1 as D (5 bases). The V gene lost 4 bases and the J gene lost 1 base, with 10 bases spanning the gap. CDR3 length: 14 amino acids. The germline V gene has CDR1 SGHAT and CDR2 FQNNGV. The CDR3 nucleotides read TGTGCCAGCAGCTGGGACGGAACGAACACTGAAGCTTTCTTT. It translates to CASSWDGTNTEAFF.